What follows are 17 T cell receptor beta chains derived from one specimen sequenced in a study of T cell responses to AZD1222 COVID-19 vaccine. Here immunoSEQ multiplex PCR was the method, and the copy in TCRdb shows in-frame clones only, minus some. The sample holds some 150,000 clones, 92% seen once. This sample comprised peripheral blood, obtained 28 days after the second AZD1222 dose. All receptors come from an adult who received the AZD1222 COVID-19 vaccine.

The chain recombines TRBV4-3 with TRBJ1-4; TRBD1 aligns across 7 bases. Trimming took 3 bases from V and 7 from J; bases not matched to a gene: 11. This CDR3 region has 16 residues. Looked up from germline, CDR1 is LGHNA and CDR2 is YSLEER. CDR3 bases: TGCGCCAGCAGCCAGGTCCGACAGGGAAACCGTGAAAAACTGTTTTTT. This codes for CASSQVRQGNREKLFF.

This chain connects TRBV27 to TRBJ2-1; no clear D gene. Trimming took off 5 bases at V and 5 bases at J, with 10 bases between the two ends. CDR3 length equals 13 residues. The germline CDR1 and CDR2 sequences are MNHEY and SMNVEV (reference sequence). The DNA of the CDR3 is TGTGCCAGCAGTCAGGATGGACACAATGAGCAGTTCTTC. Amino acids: CASSQDGHNEQFF.

CDR3 protein: CASTRGQGSNQPQHF. CDR3 DNA sequence: TGTGCCAGCACTAGGGGGCAGGGGAGCAATCAGCCCCAGCATTTT. This chain connects TRBV6-5 to TRBJ1-5, with TRBD1 identical over 7 bases. The CDR3 has 15 residues. Germline assignment: CDR1 MNHEY and CDR2 SVGAGI. The J segment lost 1 base and the V segment lost 7 bases, leaving 7 bases of the junction unmatched.

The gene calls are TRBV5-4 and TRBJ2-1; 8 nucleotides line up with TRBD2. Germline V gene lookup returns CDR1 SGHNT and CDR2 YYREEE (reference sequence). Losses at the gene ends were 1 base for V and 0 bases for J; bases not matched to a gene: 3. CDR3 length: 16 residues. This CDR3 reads CASSLKRESSYNEQFF. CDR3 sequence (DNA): TGTGCCAGCAGCTTGAAGCGGGAGTCCTCCTACAATGAGCAGTTCTTC.

The CDR3 DNA follows: TGTGCCAGCTCACGGGCGAGGGGATACCCCTACGAGCAGTACTTC. Translation: CASSRARGYPYEQYF. The chain couples TRBV18 to TRBJ2-7; D might be TRBD1 or TRBD2, each matching 5 bases. Trimming removed 4 bases at V and 2 bases at J, with 15 bases between. Germline CDR1 and CDR2: KGHSH and LQKENI. The CDR3 length is 15 residues.

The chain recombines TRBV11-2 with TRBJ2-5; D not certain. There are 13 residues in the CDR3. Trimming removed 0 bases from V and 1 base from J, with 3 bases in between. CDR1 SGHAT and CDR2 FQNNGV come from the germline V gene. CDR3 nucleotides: TGTGCCAGCAGCTTAGAGCTCCAAGAGACCCAGTACTTC. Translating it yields CASSLELQETQYF.

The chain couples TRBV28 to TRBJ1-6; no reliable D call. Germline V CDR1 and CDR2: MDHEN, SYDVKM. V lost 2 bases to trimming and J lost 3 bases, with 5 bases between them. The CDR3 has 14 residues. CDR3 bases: TGTGCCAGCAGTTTAACAAGCTATAATTCACCCCTCCACTTT. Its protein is CASSLTSYNSPLHF. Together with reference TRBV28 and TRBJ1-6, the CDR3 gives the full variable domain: DVKVTQSSRYLVKRTGEKVFLECVQDMDHENMFWYRQDPGLGLRLIYFSYDVKMKEKGDIPEGYSVSREKKERFSLILESASTNQTSMYLCASSLTSYNSPLHFGNGTRLTVT.

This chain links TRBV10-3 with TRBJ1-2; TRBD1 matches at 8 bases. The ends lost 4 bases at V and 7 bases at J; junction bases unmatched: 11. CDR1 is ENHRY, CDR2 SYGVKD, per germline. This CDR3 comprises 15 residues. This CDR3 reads CAISGSRQGLSGYTF. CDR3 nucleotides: TGTGCCATCAGTGGTTCGAGACAGGGGTTGTCTGGCTACACCTTC.

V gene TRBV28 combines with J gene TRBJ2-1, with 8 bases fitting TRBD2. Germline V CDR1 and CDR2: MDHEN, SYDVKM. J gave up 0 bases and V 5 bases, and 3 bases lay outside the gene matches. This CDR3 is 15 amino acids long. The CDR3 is CASSGSGDSYNEQFF. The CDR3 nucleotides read TGTGCCAGCAGTGGTAGCGGGGACTCCTACAATGAGCAGTTCTTC. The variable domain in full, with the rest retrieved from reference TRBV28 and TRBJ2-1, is DVKVTQSSRYLVKRTGEKVFLECVQDMDHENMFWYRQDPGLGLRLIYFSYDVKMKEKGDIPEGYSVSREKKERFSLILESASTNQTSMYLCASSGSGDSYNEQFFGPGTRLTVL.

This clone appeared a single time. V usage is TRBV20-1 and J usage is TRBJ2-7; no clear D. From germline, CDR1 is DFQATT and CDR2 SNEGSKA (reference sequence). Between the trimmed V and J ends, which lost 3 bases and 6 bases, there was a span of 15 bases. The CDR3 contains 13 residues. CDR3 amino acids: CSASQVSGGEQYF. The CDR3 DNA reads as TGCAGTGCTAGTCAGGTTAGTGGCGGCGAGCAGTACTTC.

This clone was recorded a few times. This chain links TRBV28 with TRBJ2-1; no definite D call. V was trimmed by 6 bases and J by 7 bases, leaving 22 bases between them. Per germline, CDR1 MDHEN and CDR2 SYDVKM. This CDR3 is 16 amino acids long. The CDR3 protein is CASSPPPSGFLNEQFF. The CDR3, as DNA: TGTGCCAGCAGCCCCCCCCCGTCTGGTTTCTTAAATGAGCAGTTCTTC.

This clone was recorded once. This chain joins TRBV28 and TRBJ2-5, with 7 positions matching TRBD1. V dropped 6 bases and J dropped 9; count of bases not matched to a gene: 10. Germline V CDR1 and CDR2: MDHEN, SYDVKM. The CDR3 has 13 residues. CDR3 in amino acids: CASRDRPSWAQYF. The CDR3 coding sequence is TGTGCCAGCAGGGACAGGCCAAGTTGGGCCCAGTACTTC.

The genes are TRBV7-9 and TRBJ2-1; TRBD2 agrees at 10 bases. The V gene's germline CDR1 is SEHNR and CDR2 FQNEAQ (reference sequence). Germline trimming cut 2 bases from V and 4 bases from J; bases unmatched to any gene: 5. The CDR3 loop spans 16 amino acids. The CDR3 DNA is TGTGCCAGCAGCTTAAGCGGGAGGGCCGCATACAATGAGCAGTTCTTC. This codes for CASSLSGRAAYNEQFF.

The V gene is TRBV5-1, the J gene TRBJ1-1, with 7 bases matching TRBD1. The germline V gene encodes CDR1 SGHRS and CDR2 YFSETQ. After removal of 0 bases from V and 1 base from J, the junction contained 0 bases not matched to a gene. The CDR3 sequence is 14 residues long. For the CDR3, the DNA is TGCGCCAGCAGCTTGGACAGGGGGAACACTGAAGCTTTCTTT. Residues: CASSLDRGNTEAFF. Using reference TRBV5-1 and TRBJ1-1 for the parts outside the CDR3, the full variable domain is KAGVTQTPRYLIKTRGQQVTLSCSPISGHRSVSWYQQTPGQGLQFLFEYFSETQRNKGNFPGRFSGRQFSNSRSEMNVSTLELGDSALYLCASSLDRGNTEAFFGQGTRLTVV.

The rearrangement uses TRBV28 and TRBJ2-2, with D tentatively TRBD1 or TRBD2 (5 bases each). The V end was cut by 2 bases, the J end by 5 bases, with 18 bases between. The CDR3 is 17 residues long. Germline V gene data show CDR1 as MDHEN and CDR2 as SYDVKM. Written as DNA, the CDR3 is TGTGCCAGCAGTTTAACTTGGGGACGCGAGGGTACCGGGGAGCTGTTTTTT. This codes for CASSLTWGREGTGELFF.

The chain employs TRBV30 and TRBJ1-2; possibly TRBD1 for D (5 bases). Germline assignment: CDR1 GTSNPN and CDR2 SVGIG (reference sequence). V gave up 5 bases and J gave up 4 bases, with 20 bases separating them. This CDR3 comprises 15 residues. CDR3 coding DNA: TGTGCCTGGGGGTGGAGAGTCGGGGGTTTCTATGGCTACACCTTC. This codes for CAWGWRVGGFYGYTF.

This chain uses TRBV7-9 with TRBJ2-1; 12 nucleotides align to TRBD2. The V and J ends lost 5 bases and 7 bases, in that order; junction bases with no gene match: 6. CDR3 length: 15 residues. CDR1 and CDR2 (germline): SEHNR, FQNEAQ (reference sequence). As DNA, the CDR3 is TGTGCCAGCAGCCCTAGCGGGAGGGGTTCGAATGAGCAGTTCTTC. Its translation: CASSPSGRGSNEQFF. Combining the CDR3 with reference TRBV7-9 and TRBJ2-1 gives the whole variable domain DTGVSQNPRHKITKRGQNVTFRCDPISEHNRLYWYRQTLGQGPEFLTYFQNEAQLEKSRLLSDRFSAERPKGSFSTLEIQRTEQGDSAMYLCASSPSGRGSNEQFFGPGTRLTVL.